These 4 T cell receptor beta chains came from one sample sequenced in a study of siplizumab effects on memory and regulatory T cells. The assay was immunoSEQ multiplex PCR, and TCRdb's table has in-frame clones only and misses some. The sample yields about 100,000 clones, about 90% seen once. The sequenced sample consisted of non-Treg CD4+ T cells sorted from blood. These receptors were obtained from a human donor in good health.

This chain uses TRBV11-2 with TRBJ2-2; 11 bases fit TRBD2. The length of the CDR3 is 17 residues. Germline CDR1 SGHAT, CDR2 FQNNGV. The V gene end was trimmed by 0 bases and the J gene end by 5 bases; junction bases not matched to a gene: 5. The CDR3 coding sequence is TGTGCCAGCAGCTTAGATCTCCGACTAGCGGGAACCGGGGAGCTGTTTTTT. Translated: CASSLDLRLAGTGELFF.

The genes are TRBV28 and TRBJ2-6; 7 bases line up with TRBD1. CDR1 is MDHEN and CDR2 is SYDVKM in the germline V gene. V lost 5 bases, J lost 0 bases, and 10 bases stayed unmatched. The CDR3 runs to 18 residues. The DNA for the CDR3 is TGTGCCAGCAGTCAGGGGACAGCACCCTTCTCTGGGGCCAACGTCCTGACTTTC. This encodes CASSQGTAPFSGANVLTF.

DNA for the CDR3: TGTGCCTCGCATCCGGGACTTGGGTGGTTCTTC. Encoded protein: CASHPGLGWFF. J is TRBJ2-1 and V is TRBV30, with D possibly TRBD2 on 6 matching bases. Germline V gene sequence: CDR1 GTSNPN, CDR2 SVGIG (reference sequence). The CDR3 totals 11 residues. V gave up 7 bases and J gave up 15 bases, with 19 bases separating them.

The CDR3 DNA is TGTGCCAGCAGTGGTAGCGGGGGTTACTACGAGCAGTACTTC. Amino acid sequence: CASSGSGGYYEQYF. The rearrangement links TRBV6-5 to TRBJ2-7; 9 nucleotides match TRBD2. The V gene end was trimmed by 5 bases and the J gene end by 3 bases; junction bases not matched to a gene: 5. Germline CDR1 MNHEY, CDR2 SVGAGI. The CDR3 runs to 14 residues.